The sequence of this T cell receptor (beta chain) was determined in a study of cytomegalovirus exposure and HLA in healthy donors. Study as a whole: Among about 179 million T cells, an earlier analysis found around 100 million unique TCR beta sequences.

V was pared by 6 bases and J by 2 bases, with 14 bases between. The germline gives CDR1 LNHDA, CDR2 SQIVND (reference sequence). The CDR3 covers 14 residues. Study findings and constraints: Several V segments, TRBV6-2 and TRBV6-3 among them, could not be told apart and were dropped. TCR beta V segments were, for the most part, productive about 87% or about 30% of the time in an earlier analysis.

The PCR was carried out with 60 Vbeta primers and 13 Jbeta primers. Clones were read by immunoSEQ multiplex PCR, and TCRdb kept only the in-frame ones, dropping some. The profile shows some 150,000 clones, 80% of them singletons. Note on this clone: What it binds is not known.

The sample taken for sequencing was PBMCs. The receptor was derived from a woman aged 45-59 years in good health and CMV-seropositive. V usage is TRBV19 and J usage is TRBJ2-7; no definite D call. The CDR3 here is CASRSSEAAYEQYF. Here the CDR3 DNA reads TGTGCCAGTAGGTCCTCAGAGGCGGCCTACGAGCAGTACTTC.